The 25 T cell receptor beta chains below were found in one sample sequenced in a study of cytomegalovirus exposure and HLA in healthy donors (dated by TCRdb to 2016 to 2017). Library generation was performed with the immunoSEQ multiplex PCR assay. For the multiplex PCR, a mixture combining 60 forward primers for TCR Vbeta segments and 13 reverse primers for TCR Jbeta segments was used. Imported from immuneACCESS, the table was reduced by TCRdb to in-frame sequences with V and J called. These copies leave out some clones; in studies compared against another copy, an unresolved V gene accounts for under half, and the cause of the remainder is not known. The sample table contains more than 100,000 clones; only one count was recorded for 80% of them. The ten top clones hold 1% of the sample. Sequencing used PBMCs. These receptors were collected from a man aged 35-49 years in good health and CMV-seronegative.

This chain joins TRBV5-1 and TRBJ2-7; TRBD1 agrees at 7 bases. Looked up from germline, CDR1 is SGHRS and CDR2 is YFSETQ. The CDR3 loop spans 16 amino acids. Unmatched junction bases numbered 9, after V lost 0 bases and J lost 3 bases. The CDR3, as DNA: TGCGCCAGCAGCTTGGGTAACAGGGGTTTGGGCTACGAGCAGTACTTC. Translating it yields CASSLGNRGLGYEQYF.

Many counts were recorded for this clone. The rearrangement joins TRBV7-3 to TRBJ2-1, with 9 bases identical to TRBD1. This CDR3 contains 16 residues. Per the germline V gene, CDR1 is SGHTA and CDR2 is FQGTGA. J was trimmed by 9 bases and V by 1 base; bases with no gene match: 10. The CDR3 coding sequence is TGTGCCAGCAGCTTAAACGACAGGGGGATTACAAGTGAGCAGTTCTTC. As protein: CASSLNDRGITSEQFF.

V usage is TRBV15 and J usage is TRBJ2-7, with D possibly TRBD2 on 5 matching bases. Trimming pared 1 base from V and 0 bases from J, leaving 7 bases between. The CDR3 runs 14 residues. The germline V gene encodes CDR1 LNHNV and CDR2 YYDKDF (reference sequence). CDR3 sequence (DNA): TGTGCCACCAGCAGAGGGAGGTCCTCCTACGAGCAGTACTTC. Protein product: CATSRGRSSYEQYF.

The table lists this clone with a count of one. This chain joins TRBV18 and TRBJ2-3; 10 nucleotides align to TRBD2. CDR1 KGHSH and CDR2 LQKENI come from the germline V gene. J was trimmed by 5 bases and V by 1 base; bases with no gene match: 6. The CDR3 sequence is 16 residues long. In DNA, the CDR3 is TGTGCCAGCTCACCACTTTACCTAGCGGGAGAAGATACGCAGTATTTT. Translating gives CASSPLYLAGEDTQYF. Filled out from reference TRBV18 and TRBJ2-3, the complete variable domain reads NAGVMQNPRHLVRRRGQEARLRCSPMKGHSHVYWYRQLPEEGLKFMVYLQKENIIDESGMPKERFSAEFPKEGPSILRIQQVVRGDSAAYFCASSPLYLAGEDTQYFGPGTRLTVL.

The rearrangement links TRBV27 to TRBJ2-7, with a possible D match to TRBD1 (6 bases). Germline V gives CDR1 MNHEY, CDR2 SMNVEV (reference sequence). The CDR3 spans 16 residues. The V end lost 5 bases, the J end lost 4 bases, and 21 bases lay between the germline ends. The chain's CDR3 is CASSPRWGRPSYEQYF. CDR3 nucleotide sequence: TGTGCCAGCAGTCCCCGGTGGGGGCGGCCATCTTACGAGCAGTACTTC.

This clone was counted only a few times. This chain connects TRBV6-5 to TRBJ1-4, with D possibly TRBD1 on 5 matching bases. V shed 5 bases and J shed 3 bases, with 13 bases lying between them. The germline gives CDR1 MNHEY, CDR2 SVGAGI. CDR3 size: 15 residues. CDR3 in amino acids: CASSNLQGPNEKLFF. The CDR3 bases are TGTGCCAGCAGTAACCTTCAGGGTCCTAATGAAAAACTGTTTTTT.

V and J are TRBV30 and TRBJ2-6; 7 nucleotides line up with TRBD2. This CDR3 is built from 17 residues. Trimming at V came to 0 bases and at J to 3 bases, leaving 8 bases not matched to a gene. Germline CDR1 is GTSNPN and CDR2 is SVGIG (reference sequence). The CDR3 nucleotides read TGTGCCTGGAGTGTATCGGGGGGAGGGCGTGGGGCCAACGTCCTGACTTTC. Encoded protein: CAWSVSGGGRGANVLTF.

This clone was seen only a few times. The chain's CDR3 is CASSPGLAGESSYNEQFF. CDR3 DNA: TGTGCCAGCAGCCCGGGACTAGCGGGAGAGAGCTCCTACAATGAGCAGTTCTTC. V is TRBV4-2 and J is TRBJ2-1; 14 bases agree with TRBD2. Germline lookup yields CDR1 LGHNA and CDR2 YNFKEQ. This CDR3 contains 18 residues. The V gene end was trimmed by 4 bases and the J gene end by 0 bases; junction bases not matched to a gene: 5.

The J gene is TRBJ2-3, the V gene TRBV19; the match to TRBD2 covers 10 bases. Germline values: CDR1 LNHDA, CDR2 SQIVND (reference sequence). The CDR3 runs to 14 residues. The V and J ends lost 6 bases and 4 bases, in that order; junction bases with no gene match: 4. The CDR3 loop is CASSTAGGSDTQYF. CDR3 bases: TGTGCCAGTAGCACAGCGGGGGGGTCAGATACGCAGTATTTT.

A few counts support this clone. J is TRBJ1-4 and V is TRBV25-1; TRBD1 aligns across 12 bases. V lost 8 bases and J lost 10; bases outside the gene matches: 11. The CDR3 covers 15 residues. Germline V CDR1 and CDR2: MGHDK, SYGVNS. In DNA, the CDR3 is TGTGCCAGCGGTACCTCCGGGACAGGGGGCGGAAAACTGTTTTTT. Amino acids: CASGTSGTGGGKLFF.

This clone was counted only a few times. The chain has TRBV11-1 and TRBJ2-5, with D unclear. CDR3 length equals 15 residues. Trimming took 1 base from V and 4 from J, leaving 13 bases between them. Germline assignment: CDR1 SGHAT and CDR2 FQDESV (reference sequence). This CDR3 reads CASSLEYRRGETQYF. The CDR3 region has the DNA TGTGCCAGCAGCTTAGAGTATAGGCGAGGAGAGACCCAGTACTTC.

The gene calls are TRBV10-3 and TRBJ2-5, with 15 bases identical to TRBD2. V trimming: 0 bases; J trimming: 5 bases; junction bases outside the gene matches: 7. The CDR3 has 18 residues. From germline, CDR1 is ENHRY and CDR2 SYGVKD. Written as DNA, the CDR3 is TGTGCCATCAGTGAGTCGCGGACTAGCGGGGGGGCCGGGGAGACCCAGTACTTC. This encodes CAISESRTSGGAGETQYF.

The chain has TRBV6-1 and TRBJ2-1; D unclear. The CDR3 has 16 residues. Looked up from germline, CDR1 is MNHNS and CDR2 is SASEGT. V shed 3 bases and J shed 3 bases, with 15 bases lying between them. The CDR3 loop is CASSDMSPLLYNEQFF. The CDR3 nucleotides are TGTGCCAGCAGTGATATGAGTCCCCTACTCTACAATGAGCAGTTCTTC.

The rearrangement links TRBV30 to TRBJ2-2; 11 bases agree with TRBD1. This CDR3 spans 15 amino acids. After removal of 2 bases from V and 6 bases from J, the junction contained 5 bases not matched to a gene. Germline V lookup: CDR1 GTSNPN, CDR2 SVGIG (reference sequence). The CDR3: CAWSHGTGGPGELFF. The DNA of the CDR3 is TGTGCCTGGAGTCACGGGACAGGGGGTCCCGGGGAGCTGTTTTTT.

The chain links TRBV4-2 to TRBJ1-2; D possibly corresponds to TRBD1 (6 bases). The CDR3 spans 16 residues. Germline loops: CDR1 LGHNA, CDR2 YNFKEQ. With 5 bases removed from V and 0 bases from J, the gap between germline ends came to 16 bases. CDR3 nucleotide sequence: TGTGCCAGCAGCAGACCCCGGGACACAACTAACTATGGCTACACCTTC. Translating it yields CASSRPRDTTNYGYTF.

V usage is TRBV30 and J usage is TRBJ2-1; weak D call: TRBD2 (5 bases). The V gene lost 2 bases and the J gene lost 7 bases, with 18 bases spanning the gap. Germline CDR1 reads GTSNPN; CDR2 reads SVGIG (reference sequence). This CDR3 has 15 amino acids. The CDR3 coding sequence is TGTGCCTGGAGTCCCCGTCGGTTGGGCGGGAATGAGCAGTTCTTC. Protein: CAWSPRRLGGNEQFF.

The CDR3 is CASGDREMGTGELFF. CDR3 DNA: TGTGCCAGCGGAGACAGGGAAATGGGGACCGGGGAGCTGTTTTTT. The V gene is TRBV6-5, the J gene TRBJ2-2; 7 positions agree with TRBD1. There are 15 residues in the CDR3. Germline values: CDR1 MNHEY, CDR2 SVGAGI. Germline trimming cut 8 bases from V and 5 bases from J; bases unmatched to any gene: 11.

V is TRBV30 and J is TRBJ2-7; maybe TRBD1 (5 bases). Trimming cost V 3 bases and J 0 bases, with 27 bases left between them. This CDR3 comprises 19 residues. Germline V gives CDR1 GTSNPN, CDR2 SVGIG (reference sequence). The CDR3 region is CAWRSAPSGATRASYEQYF. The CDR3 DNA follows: TGTGCCTGGAGGTCGGCCCCGAGTGGGGCCACCCGGGCCTCCTACGAGCAGTACTTC. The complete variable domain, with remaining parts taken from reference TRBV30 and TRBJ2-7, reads SQTIHQWPATLVQPVGSPLSLECTVEGTSNPNLYWYRQAAGRGLQLLFYSVGIGQISSEVPQNLSASRPQDRQFILSSKKLLLSDSGFYLCAWRSAPSGATRASYEQYFGPGTRLTVT.

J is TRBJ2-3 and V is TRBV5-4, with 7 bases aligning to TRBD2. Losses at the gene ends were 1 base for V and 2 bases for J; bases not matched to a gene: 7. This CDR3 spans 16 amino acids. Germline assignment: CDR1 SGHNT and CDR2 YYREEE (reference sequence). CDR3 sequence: CASSLWVGGTTDTQYF. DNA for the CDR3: TGTGCCAGCAGCTTGTGGGTGGGGGGGACCACAGATACGCAGTATTTT.

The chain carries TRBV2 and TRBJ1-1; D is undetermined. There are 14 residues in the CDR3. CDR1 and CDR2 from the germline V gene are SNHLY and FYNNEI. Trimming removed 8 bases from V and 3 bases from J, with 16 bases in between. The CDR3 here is CASGASTGYTEAFF. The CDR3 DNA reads TGTGCCAGCGGTGCTAGCACGGGGTACACTGAAGCTTTCTTT.

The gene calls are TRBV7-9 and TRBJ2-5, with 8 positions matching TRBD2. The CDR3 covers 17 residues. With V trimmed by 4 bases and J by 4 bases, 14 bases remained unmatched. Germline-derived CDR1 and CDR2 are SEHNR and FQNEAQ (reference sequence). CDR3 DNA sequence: TGTGCCAGCAGCTCACAACCCAGCGGGAGAGGGGCAGAGACCCAGTACTTC. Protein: CASSSQPSGRGAETQYF. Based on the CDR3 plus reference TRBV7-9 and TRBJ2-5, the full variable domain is DTGVSQNPRHKITKRGQNVTFRCDPISEHNRLYWYRQTLGQGPEFLTYFQNEAQLEKSRLLSDRFSAERPKGSFSTLEIQRTEQGDSAMYLCASSSQPSGRGAETQYFGPGTRLLVL.

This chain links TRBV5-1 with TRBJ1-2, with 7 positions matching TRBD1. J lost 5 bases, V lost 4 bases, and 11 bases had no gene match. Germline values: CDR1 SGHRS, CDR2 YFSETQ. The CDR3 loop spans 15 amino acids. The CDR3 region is CASSLGTASEYGYTF. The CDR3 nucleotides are TGCGCCAGCAGCCTAGGGACAGCCTCCGAGTATGGCTACACCTTC.

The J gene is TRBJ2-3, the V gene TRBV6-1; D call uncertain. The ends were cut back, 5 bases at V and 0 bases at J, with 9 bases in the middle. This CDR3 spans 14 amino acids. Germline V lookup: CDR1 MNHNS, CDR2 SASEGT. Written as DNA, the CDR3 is TGTGCCAGCAGTTTGTACTCTAGCACAGATACGCAGTATTTT. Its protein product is CASSLYSSTDTQYF.

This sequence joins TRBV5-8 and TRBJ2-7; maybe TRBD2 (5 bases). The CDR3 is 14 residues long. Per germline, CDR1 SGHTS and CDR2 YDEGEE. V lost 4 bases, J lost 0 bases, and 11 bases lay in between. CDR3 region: CASSPGINSYEQYF. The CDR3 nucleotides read TGTGCCAGCAGCCCCGGGATCAACTCCTACGAGCAGTACTTC.

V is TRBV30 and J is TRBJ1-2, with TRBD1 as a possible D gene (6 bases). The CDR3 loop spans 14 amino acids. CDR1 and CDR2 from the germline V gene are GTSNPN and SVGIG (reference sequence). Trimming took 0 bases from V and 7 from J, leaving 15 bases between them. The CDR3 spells CAWSVQGGRSGYTF. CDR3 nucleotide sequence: TGTGCCTGGAGTGTACAAGGGGGACGAAGTGGCTACACCTTC.